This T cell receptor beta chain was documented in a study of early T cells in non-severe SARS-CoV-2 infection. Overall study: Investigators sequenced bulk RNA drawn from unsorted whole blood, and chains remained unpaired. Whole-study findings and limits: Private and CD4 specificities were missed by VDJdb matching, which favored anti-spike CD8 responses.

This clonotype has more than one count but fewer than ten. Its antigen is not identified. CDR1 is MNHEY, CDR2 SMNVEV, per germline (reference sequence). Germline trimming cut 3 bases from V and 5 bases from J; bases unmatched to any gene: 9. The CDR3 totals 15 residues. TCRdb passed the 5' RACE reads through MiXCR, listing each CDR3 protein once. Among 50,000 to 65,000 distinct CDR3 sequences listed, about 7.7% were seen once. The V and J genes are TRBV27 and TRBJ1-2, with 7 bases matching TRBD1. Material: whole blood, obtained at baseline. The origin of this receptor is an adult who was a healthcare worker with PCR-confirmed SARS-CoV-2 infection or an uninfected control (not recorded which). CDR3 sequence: CASSFSSRQGYGYTF. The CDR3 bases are TGTGCCAGCAGTTTCTCGTCAAGACAGGGATATGGCTACACCTTC.